This T cell receptor (beta chain) was profiled in a study of blood T cell repertoires in COVID-19 (dated by TCRdb to 2019 to 2021). Study-level background: Samples covering the acute and convalescent phases of COVID-19 were provided by collaborators in the United States, Italy and Spain. Samples were obtained from the ongoing ImmuneRACE study (first 160 participants) and from over 1,000 subjects provided by 6 global collaborators. The prospective study material was composed of cDNA or gDNA derived from T cells, B-cell-depleted T cells, or PBMCs. Sample metadata almost always included a de-identified subject ID, COVID-19 status, age in years and sex. The repertoires were released in a freely available public database intended as a resource for research on the immune response to SARS-CoV-2. Where available, HLA class I and class II types were taken from metadata supplied by the sample provider and were not determined by assay-based typing. Subjects who had been exposed to COVID-19, were actively infected with it, or had recovered from it provided the deeply sampled blood TCRbeta repertoires that made up the dataset.

On this clone itself: Its antigen specificity is not known. Base qualities are not recorded, but no much larger clone differs from it by a single base.

One collaborating source in Seattle enrolled patients during active infection and followed them longitudinally through the course of disease. Each collaborating institution followed its own protocols to collect whole blood in K2EDTA tubes. For TCRbeta analysis, collaborators shipped samples as frozen whole blood, isolated PBMCs, or DNA extracted from either of those sample types. From the cysteine up to the phenylalanine, the CDR3 has a length of 12 residues. The CDR3 DNA has 36 bases and is translated from base 1. CDR1 MDHEN and CDR2 SYDVKM were looked up in the germline V gene. The junction shows trimming of 8 bases on V and 12 bases on J, plus 17 bases between the germline ends. What the research found in general, with its limitations: Clinical and demographic metadata were provided uncurated, with the amount varying by source and participant.

TCRbeta CDR3 regions were amplified from genomic DNA by means of the immunoSEQ Assay, a bias-controlled multiplex PCR. Under the source paper's analysis protocol: Nucleated cell counts per sample were estimated from amplification of reference gene primers within the assay. Sequence reads were collapsed and filtered to measure the absolute abundance of every unique TCRbeta CDR3 rearrangement. Productive Simpson clonality was computed per sample as the square root of Simpson's diversity index over productive rearrangements. TCRdb mirrors the immuneACCESS table, restricted to in-frame sequences. Some clones are absent from its copies; in checked studies, under half trace to an unresolved V gene, and the reason for the others is unknown. V, J and clone size are taken as reported in that table, and D and trimming were inferred from the DNA itself. The sample table records fewer than 200,000 clones; approximately 80% of these occur just once. The ten top clones hold roughly 7% of the sample.

The chain was built from TRBV28 and TRBJ1-5; TRBD1 is a weak D gene call, 5 bases matching. The clonotype was recovered from a woman aged 40-49 years with COVID-19, enrolled during active disease. Sequencing was performed on peripheral blood. The sequenced DNA: TGTGCCAGCCGATTGCAGGAGGGGAGCCAGCATTTT. This sequence encodes CASRLQEGSQHF. Supplemented by the reference TRBV28 and TRBJ1-5 proteins around the CDR3, the complete variable domain is DVKVTQSSRYLVKRTGEKVFLECVQDMDHENMFWYRQDPGLGLRLIYFSYDVKMKEKGDIPEGYSVSREKKERFSLILESASTNQTSMYLCASRLQEGSQHFGDGTRLSIL.